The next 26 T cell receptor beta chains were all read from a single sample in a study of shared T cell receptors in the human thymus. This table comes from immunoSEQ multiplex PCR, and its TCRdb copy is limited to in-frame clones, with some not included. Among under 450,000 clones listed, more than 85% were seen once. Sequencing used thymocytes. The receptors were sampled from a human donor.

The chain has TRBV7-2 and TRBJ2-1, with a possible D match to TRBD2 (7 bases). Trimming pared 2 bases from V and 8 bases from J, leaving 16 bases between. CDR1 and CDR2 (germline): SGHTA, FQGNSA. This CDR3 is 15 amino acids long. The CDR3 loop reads CASSLRGRGEDEQFF. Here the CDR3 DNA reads TGTGCCAGCAGCTTAAGGGGGAGGGGTGAGGATGAGCAGTTCTTC.

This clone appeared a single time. The CDR3 sequence is CASSLVDSISEQYF. The CDR3, as DNA: TGTGCCAGCAGCTTAGTCGACAGCATATCCGAGCAGTACTTC. The chain couples TRBV11-2 to TRBJ2-7, with D possibly TRBD1 on 5 matching bases. Germline lookup yields CDR1 SGHAT and CDR2 FQNNGV. The CDR3 extends over 14 amino acids. The V end was cut by 1 base, the J end by 6 bases, with 13 bases between.

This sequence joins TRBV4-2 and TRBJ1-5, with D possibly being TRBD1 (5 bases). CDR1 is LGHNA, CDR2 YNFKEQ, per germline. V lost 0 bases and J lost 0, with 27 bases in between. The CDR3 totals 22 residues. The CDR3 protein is CASSQDISGHHGRGDSNQPQHF. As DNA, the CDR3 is TGTGCCAGCAGCCAAGATATTTCGGGTCATCACGGGCGGGGCGATAGCAATCAGCCCCAGCATTTT.

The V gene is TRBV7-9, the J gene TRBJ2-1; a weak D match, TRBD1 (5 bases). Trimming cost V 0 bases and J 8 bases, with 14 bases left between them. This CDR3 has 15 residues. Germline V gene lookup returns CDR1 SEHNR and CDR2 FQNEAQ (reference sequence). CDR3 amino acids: CASSLAFARADEQFF. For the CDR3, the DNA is TGTGCCAGCAGCTTAGCATTTGCCAGGGCGGATGAGCAGTTCTTC.

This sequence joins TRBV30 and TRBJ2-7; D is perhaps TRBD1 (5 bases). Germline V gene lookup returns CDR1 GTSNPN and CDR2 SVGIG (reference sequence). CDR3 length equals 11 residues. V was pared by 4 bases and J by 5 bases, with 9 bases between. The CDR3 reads CAWNGRDEQYF. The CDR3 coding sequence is TGTGCCTGGAATGGCAGGGACGAGCAGTACTTC.

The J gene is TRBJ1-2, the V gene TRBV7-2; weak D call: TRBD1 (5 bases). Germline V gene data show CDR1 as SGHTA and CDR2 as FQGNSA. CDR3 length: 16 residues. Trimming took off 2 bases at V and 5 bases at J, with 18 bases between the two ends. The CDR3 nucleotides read TGTGCCAGCAGCTTACCCAGCGGGAAGGGGTTTTATGGCTACACCTTC. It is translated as CASSLPSGKGFYGYTF.

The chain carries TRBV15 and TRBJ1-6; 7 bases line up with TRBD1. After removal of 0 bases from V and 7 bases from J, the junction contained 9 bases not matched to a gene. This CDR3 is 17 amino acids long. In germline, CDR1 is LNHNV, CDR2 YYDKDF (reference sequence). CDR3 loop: CATSRDVKGARNSPLHF. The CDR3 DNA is TGTGCCACCAGCAGAGATGTTAAGGGGGCTCGGAATTCACCCCTCCACTTT.

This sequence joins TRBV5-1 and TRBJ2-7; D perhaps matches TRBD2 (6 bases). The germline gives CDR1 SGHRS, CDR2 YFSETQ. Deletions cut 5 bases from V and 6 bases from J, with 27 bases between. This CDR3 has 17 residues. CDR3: CASSHSSRAQEGSEQYF. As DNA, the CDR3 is TGCGCCAGCAGTCATTCCAGTAGGGCCCAGGAGGGGTCCGAGCAGTACTTC. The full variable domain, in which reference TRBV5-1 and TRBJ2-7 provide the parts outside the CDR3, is KAGVTQTPRYLIKTRGQQVTLSCSPISGHRSVSWYQQTPGQGLQFLFEYFSETQRNKGNFPGRFSGRQFSNSRSEMNVSTLELGDSALYLCASSHSSRAQEGSEQYFGPGTRLTVT.

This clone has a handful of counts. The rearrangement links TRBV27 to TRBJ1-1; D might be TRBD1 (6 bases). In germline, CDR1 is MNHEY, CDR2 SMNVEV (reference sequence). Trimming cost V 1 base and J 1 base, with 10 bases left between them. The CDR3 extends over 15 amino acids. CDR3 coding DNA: TGTGCCAGCAGTTTATGTCCGGGGGCGAACACTGAAGCTTTCTTT. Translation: CASSLCPGANTEAFF.

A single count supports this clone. The CDR3 DNA follows: TGTGCCAGTAGTGAGGTCCGGGACAGGGGGCGCCGGGACACCGGGGAGCTGTTTTTT. It translates to CASSEVRDRGRRDTGELFF. The V gene is TRBV19, the J gene TRBJ2-2; 12 bases fit TRBD1. Germline CDR1 reads LNHDA; CDR2 reads SQIVND (reference sequence). The CDR3 sequence is 19 residues long. Trimming took 5 bases from V and 3 from J; bases not matched to a gene: 13.

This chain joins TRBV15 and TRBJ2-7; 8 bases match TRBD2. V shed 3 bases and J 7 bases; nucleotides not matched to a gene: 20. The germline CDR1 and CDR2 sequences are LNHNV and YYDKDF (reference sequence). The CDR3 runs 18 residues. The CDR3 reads CATSSDISRTGGSEEQYF. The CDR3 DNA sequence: TGTGCCACCAGCAGTGATATCTCGAGGACGGGAGGGTCGGAAGAGCAGTACTTC.

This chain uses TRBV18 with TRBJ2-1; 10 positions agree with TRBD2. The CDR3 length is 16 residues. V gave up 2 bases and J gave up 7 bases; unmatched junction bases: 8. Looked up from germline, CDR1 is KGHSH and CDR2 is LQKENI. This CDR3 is CASSPGKIAGGNEQFF. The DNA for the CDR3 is TGTGCCAGCTCACCAGGAAAGATAGCGGGAGGAAATGAGCAGTTCTTC.

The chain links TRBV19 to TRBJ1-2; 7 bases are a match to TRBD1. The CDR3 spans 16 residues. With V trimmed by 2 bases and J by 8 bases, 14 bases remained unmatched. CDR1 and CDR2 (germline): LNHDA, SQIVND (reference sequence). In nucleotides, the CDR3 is TGTGCCAGTAGTATAAGAGGGACAGACCCTCATCGGGGCTACACCTTC. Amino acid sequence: CASSIRGTDPHRGYTF.

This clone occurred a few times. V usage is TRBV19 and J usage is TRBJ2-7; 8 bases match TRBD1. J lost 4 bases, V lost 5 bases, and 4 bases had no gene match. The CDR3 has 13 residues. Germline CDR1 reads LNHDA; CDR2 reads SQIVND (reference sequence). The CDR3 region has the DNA TGTGCCAGTAGTCCCAGGACAGGGTACGAGCAGTACTTC. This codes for CASSPRTGYEQYF.

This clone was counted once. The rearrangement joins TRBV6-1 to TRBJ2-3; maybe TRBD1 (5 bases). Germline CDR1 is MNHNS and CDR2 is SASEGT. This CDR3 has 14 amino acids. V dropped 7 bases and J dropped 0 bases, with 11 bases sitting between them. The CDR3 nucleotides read TGTGCCAGCAATAGGGCAGGGAGCACAGATACGCAGTATTTT. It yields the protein CASNRAGSTDTQYF.

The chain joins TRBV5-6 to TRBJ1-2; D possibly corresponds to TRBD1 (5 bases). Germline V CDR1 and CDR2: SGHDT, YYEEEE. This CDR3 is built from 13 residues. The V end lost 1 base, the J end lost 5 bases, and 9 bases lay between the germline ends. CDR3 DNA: TGTGCCAGCAGCTTGTTGCCAGGGTATGGCTACACCTTC. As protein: CASSLLPGYGYTF.

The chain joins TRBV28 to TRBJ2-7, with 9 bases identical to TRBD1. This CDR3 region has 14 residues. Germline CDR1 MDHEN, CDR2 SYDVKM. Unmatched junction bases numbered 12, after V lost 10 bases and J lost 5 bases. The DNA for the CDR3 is TGTGCCACCAAGCCGGGACAGGGTCCCCACGAGCAGTACTTC. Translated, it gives CATKPGQGPHEQYF. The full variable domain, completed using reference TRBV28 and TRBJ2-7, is DVKVTQSSRYLVKRTGEKVFLECVQDMDHENMFWYRQDPGLGLRLIYFSYDVKMKEKGDIPEGYSVSREKKERFSLILESASTNQTSMYLCATKPGQGPHEQYFGPGTRLTVT.

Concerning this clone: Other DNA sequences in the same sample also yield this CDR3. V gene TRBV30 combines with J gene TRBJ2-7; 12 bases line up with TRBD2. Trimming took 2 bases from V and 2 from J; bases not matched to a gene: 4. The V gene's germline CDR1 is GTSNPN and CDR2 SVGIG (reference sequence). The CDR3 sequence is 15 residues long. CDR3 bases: TGTGCCTGGAGTCCTAGGACTAGCGGGACCTACGAGCAGTACTTC. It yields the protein CAWSPRTSGTYEQYF.

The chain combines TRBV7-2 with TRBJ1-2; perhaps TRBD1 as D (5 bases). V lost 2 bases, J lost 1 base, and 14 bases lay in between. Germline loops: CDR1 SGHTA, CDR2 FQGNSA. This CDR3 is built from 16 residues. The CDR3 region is CASSLTAGTLNYGYTF. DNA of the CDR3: TGTGCCAGCAGCTTAACGGCAGGGACCCTTAACTATGGCTACACCTTC.

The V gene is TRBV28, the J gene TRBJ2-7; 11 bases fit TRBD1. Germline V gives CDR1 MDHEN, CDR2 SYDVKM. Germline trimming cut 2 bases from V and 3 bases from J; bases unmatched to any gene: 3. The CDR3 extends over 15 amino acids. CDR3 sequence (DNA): TGTGCCAGCAGTTTAACCGGGACAGGGGGCTACGAGCAGTACTTC. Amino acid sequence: CASSLTGTGGYEQYF.

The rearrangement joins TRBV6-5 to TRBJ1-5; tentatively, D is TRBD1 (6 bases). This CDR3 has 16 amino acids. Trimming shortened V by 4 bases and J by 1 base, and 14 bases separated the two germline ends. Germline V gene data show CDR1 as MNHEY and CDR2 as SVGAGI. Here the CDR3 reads CASSSKDRRSNQPQHF. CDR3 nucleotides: TGTGCCAGCAGTTCCAAGGACAGAAGAAGCAATCAGCCCCAGCATTTT.

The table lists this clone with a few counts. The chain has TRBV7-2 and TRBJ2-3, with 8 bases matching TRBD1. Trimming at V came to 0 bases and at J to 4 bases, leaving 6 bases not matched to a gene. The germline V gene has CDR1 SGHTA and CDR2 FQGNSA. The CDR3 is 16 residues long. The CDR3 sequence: CASSLAGQGAADTQYF. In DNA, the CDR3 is TGTGCCAGCAGCTTAGCAGGGCAGGGGGCAGCAGATACGCAGTATTTT.

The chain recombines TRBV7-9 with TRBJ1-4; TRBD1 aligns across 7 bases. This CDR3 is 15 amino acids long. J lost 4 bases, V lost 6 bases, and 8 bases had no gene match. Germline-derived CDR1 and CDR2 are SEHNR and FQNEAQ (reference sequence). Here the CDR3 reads CASRLSGTDNEKLFF. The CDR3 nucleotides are TGTGCCAGCAGACTTTCCGGGACAGATAATGAAAAACTGTTTTTT.

In DNA, the CDR3 is TGTGCCAGCTCACCAGATGACGAGCAGTACTTC. Protein: CASSPDDEQYF. The gene calls are TRBV18 and TRBJ2-7; D is unclear. The V end lost 2 bases, the J end lost 5 bases, and 4 bases lay between the germline ends. Germline CDR1 KGHSH, CDR2 LQKENI. The CDR3 has 11 residues.

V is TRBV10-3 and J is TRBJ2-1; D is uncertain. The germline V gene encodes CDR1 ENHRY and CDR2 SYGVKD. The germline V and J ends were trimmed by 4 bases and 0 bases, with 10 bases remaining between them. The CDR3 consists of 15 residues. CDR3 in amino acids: CAISGSGSSYNEQFF. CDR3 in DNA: TGTGCCATCAGTGGAAGTGGTAGCTCCTACAATGAGCAGTTCTTC.

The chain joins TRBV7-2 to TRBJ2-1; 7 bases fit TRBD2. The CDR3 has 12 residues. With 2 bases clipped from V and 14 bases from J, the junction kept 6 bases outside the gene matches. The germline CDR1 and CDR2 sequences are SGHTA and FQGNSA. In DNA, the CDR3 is TGTGCCAGCAGCTTAAGTCCGGGGGGAAAGTTCTTC. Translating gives CASSLSPGGKFF.